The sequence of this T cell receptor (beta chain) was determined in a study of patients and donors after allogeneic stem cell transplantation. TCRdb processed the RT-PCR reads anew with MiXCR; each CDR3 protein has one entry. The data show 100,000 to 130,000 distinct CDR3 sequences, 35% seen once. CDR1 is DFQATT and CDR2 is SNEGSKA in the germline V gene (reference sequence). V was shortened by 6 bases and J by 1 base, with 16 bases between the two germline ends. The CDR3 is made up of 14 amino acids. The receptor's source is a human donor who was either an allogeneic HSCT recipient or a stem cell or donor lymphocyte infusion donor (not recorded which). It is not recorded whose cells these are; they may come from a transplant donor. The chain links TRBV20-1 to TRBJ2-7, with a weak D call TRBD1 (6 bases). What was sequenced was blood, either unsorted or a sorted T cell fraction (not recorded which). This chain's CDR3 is CSAAGTRSSYEQYF. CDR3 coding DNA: TGCAGTGCGGCCGGGACAAGGAGTTCCTACGAGCAGTACTTC.